The entry that follows covers one T cell receptor beta chain sequence. This clone was seen more than once but under ten times. Its binding antigen is unknown. Within one base of it there is no much larger clone, and no base qualities were kept. The CDR1 and CDR2 encoded by the germline V gene are KGHSH and LQKENI. Spanning cysteine to phenylalanine, the CDR3 consists of 15 amino acids. Of all the DNA, just the CDR3 is kept, 45 bases in frame from base 1. Clipping removes 6 bases from V and 0 bases from J, with 5 as the unmatched junction base count. The entry originates in a study of T cell repertoires in urothelial bladder cancer (dated by TCRdb to the late 2010s). Describing the broader study: Of the roughly 12 resected lesions, three were clinical stage cT0, three were cTa, three were cT1, and three were cT2 or greater. In the study, clonality of the TCR repertoire in bladder tumors was compared against clonality in benign bladder inflammation. Around 12 resected bladder lesions, made up of urothelial carcinoma (UC+) and benign (UC-) specimens, were studied. A total of around twelve patients who had bladder lesions and were undergoing transurethral resection were prospectively identified.

The immunoSEQ assay was used to sequence the CDR3 region of the TCR beta chain. The paper's data handling went like this. T-cell fraction, clonal dominance and maximum TCR clone frequency were calculated for each specimen. In its TCRdb copy, this immuneACCESS table keeps in-frame sequences only and misses some clones. Where compared with another copy, unresolved V genes explain less than half of these, and the others have no known cause. D and trimming were read from the DNA, whereas the V and J calls and clone size are those reported in that table. A total of 9,500 to 13,000 clones appear in this sample, roughly two thirds of them only once. The leading ten clones occupy less than 7% of the sample. General conclusions and limits of the study: Carcinoma specimens had a median tumor infiltrating lymphocyte percentage of approximately 2%, while benign specimens had a median of approximately 11%. Fewer T cells were found in urothelial carcinoma specimens than in benign specimens, with medians of roughly 6,100 and 27,000, respectively. In carcinoma specimens a single T-cell clone made up as much as 17% of infiltrating lymphocytes, compared with 2% to 2.5% in benign specimens.

Resected bladder lesions in which urothelial carcinoma was absent were designated as benign (UC-) specimens. Bladder lesion specimens were collected at transurethral resection and stored at -80C. DNA was isolated from bladder specimens obtained during transurethral resection. The sequence links TRBV18 to TRBJ1-3, with 7 middle bases fitting TRBD1. Sample: tumor-infiltrating cells from bladder cancer. The clonotype originates from a human donor with a benign inflammatory bladder lesion. The nucleotides read TGTGCCAGCTCGCCTGGGACAGCCTCTGGAAACACCATATATTTT. The encoded protein is CASSPGTASGNTIYF. Full variable domain (CDR3 extended with the reference TRBV18 and TRBJ1-3 proteins): NAGVMQNPRHLVRRRGQEARLRCSPMKGHSHVYWYRQLPEEGLKFMVYLQKENIIDESGMPKERFSAEFPKEGPSILRIQQVVRGDSAAYFCASSPGTASGNTIYFGEGSWLTVV.